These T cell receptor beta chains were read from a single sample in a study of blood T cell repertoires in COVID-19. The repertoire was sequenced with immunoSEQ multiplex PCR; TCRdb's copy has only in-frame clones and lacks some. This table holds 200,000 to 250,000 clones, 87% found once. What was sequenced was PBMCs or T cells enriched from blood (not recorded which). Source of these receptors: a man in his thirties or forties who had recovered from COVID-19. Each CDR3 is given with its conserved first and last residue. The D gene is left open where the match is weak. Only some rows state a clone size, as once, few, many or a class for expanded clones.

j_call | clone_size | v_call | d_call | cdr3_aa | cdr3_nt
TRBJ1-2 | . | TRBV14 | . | CASSQAGRNYGYTF | TGTGCCAGCAGCCAGGCAGGCAGGAACTATGGCTACACCTTC
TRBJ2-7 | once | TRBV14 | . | CASSQPTGGVYEQYF | TGTGCCAGCAGCCAGCCCACAGGGGGGGTCTACGAGCAGTACTTC
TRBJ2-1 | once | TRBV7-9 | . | CASSLGTDAGSGEEQFF | TGTGCCAGCAGCTTAGGTACTGATGCGGGATCCGGTGAGGAGCAGTTCTTC
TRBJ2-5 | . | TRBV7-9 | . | CASSLIRWRNQETQYF | TGTGCCAGCAGCTTAATTCGGTGGCGGAACCAAGAGACCCAGTACTTC
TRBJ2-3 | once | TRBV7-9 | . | CASRPTSTDTQYF | TGTGCCAGCCGCCCCACTAGCACAGATACGCAGTATTTT
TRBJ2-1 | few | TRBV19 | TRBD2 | CASSINPAGGPKFF | TGTGCCAGTAGTATAAATCCAGCGGGGGGGCCCAAGTTCTTC
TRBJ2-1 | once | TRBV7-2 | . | CASSYEPSSYNEQFF | TGTGCCAGCAGCTACGAGCCAAGCTCCTACAATGAGCAGTTCTTC
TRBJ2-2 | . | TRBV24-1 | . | CATSDMTVNANTGELFF | TGTGCCACCAGTGACATGACAGTAAACGCGAACACCGGGGAGCTGTTTTTT
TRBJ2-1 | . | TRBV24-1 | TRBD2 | CAGGTSGSMYNEQFF | TGTGCCGGCGGGACTAGCGGGAGCATGTACAATGAGCAGTTCTTC
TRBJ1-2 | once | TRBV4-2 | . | CASSQAQTEADGYTF | TGTGCCAGCAGCCAAGCCCAGACAGAGGCGGATGGCTACACCTTC
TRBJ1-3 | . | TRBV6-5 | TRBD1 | CASRETGTGGNTIYF | TGTGCCAGCAGGGAGACCGGGACAGGAGGAAACACCATATATTTT
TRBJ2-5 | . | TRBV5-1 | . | CASREQGGGQETQYF | TGCGCCAGCCGGGAACAGGGCGGAGGACAAGAGACCCAGTACTTC
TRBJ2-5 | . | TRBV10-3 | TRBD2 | CAISGGTSGGPKYF | TGTGCCATCAGTGGAGGGACTAGCGGGGGCCCCAAGTACTTC
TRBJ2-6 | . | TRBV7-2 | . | CASSPGQRVDVLTF | TGTGCCAGCAGCCCGGGACAGCGGGTCGACGTCCTGACTTTC
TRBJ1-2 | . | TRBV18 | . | CASSPQKTVYGYTF | TGTGCCAGCTCACCACAAAAGACAGTCTATGGCTACACCTTC
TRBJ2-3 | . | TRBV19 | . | CASSIYGIESTDTQYF | TGTGCCAGTAGTATCTACGGGATAGAAAGCACAGATACGCAGTATTTT
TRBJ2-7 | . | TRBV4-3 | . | CASSQEGWGQGEQYF | TGCGCCAGCAGCCAAGAGGGCTGGGGGCAGGGCGAGCAGTACTTC
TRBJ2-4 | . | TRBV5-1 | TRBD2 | CASSREGIQYF | TGCGCCAGCAGCCGGGAGGGGATTCAGTACTTC
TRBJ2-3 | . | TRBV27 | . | CATGSTDTQYF | TGTGCCACAGGGAGCACAGATACGCAGTATTTT
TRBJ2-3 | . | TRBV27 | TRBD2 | CASSKLAGGPWDTQYF | TGTGCCAGCAGCAAGCTAGCGGGAGGGCCCTGGGATACGCAGTATTTT
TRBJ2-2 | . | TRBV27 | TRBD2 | CASSFVLAGEGDTGELFF | TGTGCCAGCAGTTTTGTACTAGCGGGAGAGGGAGACACCGGGGAGCTGTTTTTT
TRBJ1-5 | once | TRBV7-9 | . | CASSSTGNYQPQHF | TGTGCCAGCAGCTCCACAGGGAATTATCAGCCCCAGCATTTT
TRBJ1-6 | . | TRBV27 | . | CASSLSPGDSPLHF | TGTGCCAGCAGTTTATCTCCAGGGGATTCACCCCTCCACTTT